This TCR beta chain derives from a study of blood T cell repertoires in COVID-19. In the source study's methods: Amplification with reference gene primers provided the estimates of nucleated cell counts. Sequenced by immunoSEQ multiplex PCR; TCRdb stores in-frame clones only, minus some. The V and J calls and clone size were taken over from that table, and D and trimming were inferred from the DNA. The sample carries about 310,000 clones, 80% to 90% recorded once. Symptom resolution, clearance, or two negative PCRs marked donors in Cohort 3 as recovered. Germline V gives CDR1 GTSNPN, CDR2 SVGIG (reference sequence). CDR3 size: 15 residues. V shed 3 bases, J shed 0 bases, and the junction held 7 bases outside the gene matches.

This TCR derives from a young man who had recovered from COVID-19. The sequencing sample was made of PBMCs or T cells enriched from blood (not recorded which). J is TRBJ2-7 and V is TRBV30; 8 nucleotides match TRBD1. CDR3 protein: CAWSGQGTFSYEQYF. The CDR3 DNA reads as TGTGCCTGGAGCGGACAGGGAACTTTCTCCTACGAGCAGTACTTC.